The present entry profiles one T cell receptor beta chain with its context. Here immunoSEQ multiplex PCR was the method, and the copy in TCRdb shows in-frame clones only, minus some. The sample has around 380,000 clones, around 87% seen once; the top ten hold 1% to 1.5%. Cohort allocation depended upon clinical history that participants reported. Donors in Cohort 3 counted as recovered after two negative PCRs, clearance, or symptom resolution. This entry comes from a study of blood T cell repertoires in COVID-19. Turning to the study itself: Sample material is recorded as cDNA or gDNA derived from T cells, B-cell-depleted T cells, or PBMCs.

This CDR3 is 16 amino acids long. CDR1 is SGHKS and CDR2 is YYEKEE in the germline V gene (reference sequence). Deletions cut 4 bases from V and 4 bases from J, with 20 bases between. The V call is TRBV5-5, the J call TRBJ2-5, with D perhaps TRBD2 (5 bases). The sequenced sample consisted of PBMCs or T cells enriched from blood (not recorded which). This TCR was recovered from a man under 40 who had recovered from COVID-19. CDR3 sequence reads: CASSPGISRGSETQYF. The CDR3 bases are TGTGCCAGCAGCCCGGGGATTTCTCGTGGGTCAGAGACCCAGTACTTC.